This T cell receptor (beta chain) was sequenced during a study of T cells in Graves' hyperthyroidism and ophthalmopathy. Stable Graves' hyperthyroidism denoted no ophthalmopathy progression over 18 months. PBMCs were collected from a 10 ml volume of fresh peripheral blood. Germline V gene data show CDR1 as LNHNV and CDR2 as YYDKDF (reference sequence). CDR3 size: 14 residues. Losses at the gene ends were 4 bases for V and 4 bases for J; bases not matched to a gene: 5. General study findings and limits: A model of 13 V-J features distinguished ophthalmopathy from stable hyperthyroidism. Researchers found most expanded thyroid clonotypes above 0.001 in blood as well.

RNA transcripts yielded amplified TCR beta CDR3 regions. Researchers ran a first-round RT-PCR on the TCR CDR3 using the HTBI primer set. One entry per CDR3 protein, called by TCRdb with MiXCR from the multiplex PCR reads. This table holds about 360,000 distinct CDR3 sequences, around 13% found once. In its sample, this clonotype was seen a few times. Antigen: not known. The V and J genes are TRBV15 and TRBJ1-2, with 8 positions matching TRBD1. The sequenced sample was blood. The receptor's source is a woman between 18 and 29 years old with Graves' hyperthyroidism. The DNA for the CDR3 is TGTGCCACCAGCACACCGACAGGGGCCTATGGCTACACCTTC. This encodes CATSTPTGAYGYTF.